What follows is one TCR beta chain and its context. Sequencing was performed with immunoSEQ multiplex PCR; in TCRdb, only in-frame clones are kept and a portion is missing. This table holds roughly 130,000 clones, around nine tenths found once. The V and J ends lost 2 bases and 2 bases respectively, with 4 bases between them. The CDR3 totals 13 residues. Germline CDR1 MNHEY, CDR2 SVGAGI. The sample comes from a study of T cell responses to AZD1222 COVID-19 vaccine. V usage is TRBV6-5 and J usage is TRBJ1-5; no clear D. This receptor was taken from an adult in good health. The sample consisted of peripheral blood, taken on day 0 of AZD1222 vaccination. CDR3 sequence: CASSYRGNQPQHF. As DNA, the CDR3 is TGTGCCAGCAGTTACAGGGGCAATCAGCCCCAGCATTTT.